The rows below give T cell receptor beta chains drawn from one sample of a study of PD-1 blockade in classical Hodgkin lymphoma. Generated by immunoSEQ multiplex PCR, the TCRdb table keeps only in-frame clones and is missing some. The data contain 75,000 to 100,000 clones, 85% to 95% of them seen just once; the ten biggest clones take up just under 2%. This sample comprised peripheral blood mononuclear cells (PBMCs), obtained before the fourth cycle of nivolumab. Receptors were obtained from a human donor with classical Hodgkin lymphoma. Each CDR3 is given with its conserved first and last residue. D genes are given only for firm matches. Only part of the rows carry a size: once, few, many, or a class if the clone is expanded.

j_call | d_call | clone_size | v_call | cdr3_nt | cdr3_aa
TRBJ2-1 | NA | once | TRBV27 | TGTGCCAGCAGTACTAGAGCTAGGGCCTTGGCTGAGCAGTTCTTC | CASSTRARALAEQFF
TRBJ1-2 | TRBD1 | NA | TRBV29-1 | TGCAGCGTTGTGGGGGGGACAGGAGGGAACTATGGCTACACCTTC | CSVVGGTGGNYGYTF
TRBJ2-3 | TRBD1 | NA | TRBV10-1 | TGCGCCAGCAGGGACAGGGTCACAGATACGCAGTATTTT | CASRDRVTDTQYF
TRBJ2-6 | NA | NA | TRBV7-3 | TGTGCCAGCAGCCCCCCCGGAGCTGGGGCCAACGTCCTGACTTTC | CASSPPGAGANVLTF
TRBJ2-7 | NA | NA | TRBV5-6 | TGTGCCAGCAGCTTATGGCAGGTCTCCTACGAGCAGTACTTC | CASSLWQVSYEQYF
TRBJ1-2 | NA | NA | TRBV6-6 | TGTGCCAGCAGGTCCGGGACGGAGGGCCTCTATGGCTACACCTTC | CASRSGTEGLYGYTF
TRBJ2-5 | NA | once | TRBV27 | TGTGCCAGCAGTACCGACCCGGGAAGAGAGACCCAGTACTTC | CASSTDPGRETQYF
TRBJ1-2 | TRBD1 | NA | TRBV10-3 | TGTGCCATCAGTGGGCCCGGGACAGGGGGCACCACTAACTATGGCTACACCTTC | CAISGPGTGGTTNYGYTF
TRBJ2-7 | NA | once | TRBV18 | TGTGCCAGCTCACCCCTGGACAGCTCCTACGAGCAGTACTTC | CASSPLDSSYEQYF
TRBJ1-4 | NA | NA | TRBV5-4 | TGTGCCAGCAGCTCTTTGGGCCAGGGAGGTGAAAAACTGTTTTTT | CASSSLGQGGEKLFF
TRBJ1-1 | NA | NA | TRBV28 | TGTGCCAGCAGACGCACTCCCGGGGCTTCACGAAACACTGAAGCTTTCTTT | CASRRTPGASRNTEAFF
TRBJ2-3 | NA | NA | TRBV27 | TGTGCCAGCAGCCCCTGGCCGGGGGTAGATACGCAGTATTTT | CASSPWPGVDTQYF
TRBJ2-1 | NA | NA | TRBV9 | TGTGCCAGCAGCGTAGCAATGAGGGATGAGCAGTTCTTC | CASSVAMRDEQFF
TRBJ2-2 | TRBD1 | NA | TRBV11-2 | TGTGCCAGCAGCATAACCGGGACAGGGCTGTTTTTT | CASSITGTGLFF
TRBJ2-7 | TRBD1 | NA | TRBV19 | TGTGCCAGTAGACCTGGGACAGGGGGCTACGAGCAGTACTTC | CASRPGTGGYEQYF
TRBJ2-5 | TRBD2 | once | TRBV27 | TGTGCCAGCAGGCCAGCGGGAGGGATGAGCGCGACCCAGTACTTC | CASRPAGGMSATQYF
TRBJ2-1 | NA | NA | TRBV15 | TGTGCCACCAGCACCGCAAGCTCCTACAATGAGCAGTTCTTC | CATSTASSYNEQFF
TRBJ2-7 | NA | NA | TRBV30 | TGTGCCTCGGGACGGAACTACGAGCAGTACTTC | CASGRNYEQYF
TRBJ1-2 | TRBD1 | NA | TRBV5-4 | TGTGCCAGCAGCTTGGGTACAGGGGAAAGCCGTTTTGGTGGCTACACCTTC | CASSLGTGESRFGGYTF
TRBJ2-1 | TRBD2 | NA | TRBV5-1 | TGCGCCAGCAGCATCGCCTACTTACTAGCGGGTAGCTACAATGAGCAGTTCTTC | CASSIAYLLAGSYNEQFF
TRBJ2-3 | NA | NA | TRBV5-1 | TGCGCCAGCAGCGGCAATGGCCCAGATACGCAGTATTTT | CASSGNGPDTQYF
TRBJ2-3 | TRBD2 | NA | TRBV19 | TGTGCCAGTAGTCCCGGGGACTACACAGATACGCAGTATTTT | CASSPGDYTDTQYF
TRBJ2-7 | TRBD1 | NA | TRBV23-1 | TGCGCCAGCCCCCTTGAGGGGGACAGGGTGTACGAGCAGTACTTC | CASPLEGDRVYEQYF
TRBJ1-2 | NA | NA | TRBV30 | TGTGCCTGGAGCCTCCGGGACATAAACTATGGCTACACCTTC | CAWSLRDINYGYTF
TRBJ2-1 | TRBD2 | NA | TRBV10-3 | TGTGCCATCAGTGAGTCGGGGGGGGCCTACAATGAGCAGTTCTTC | CAISESGGAYNEQFF
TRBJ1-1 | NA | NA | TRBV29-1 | TGCAGCGAACAGAGGAACACTGAAGCTTTCTTT | CSEQRNTEAFF
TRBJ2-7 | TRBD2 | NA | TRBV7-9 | TGTGCCAGCAGCTCTACCGGGACTAGAGGGATCTACGAGCAGTACTTC | CASSSTGTRGIYEQYF
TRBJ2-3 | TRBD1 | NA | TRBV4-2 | TGTGCCAGCAGCCAAGGAGGGGGCGCAGATACGCAGTATTTT | CASSQGGGADTQYF
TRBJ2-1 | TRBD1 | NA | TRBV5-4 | TGTGCCAGCAGCTTGAGGGGGCACCCCTCCTCCTACAATGAGCAGTTCTTC | CASSLRGHPSSYNEQFF
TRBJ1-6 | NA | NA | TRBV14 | TGTGCCAGCAGCCATTCCGGGGACGCACTGGCCCTCCACTTT | CASSHSGDALALHF
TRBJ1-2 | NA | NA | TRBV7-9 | TGTGCCAGCAGCCCATGGGAGGTTTTTAACTATGGCTACACCTTC | CASSPWEVFNYGYTF
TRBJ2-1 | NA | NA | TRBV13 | TGTGCCAGCAGCTTAATGGGGGGGCCTCCAGAAGCGGACAATGAGCAGTTCTTC | CASSLMGGPPEADNEQFF
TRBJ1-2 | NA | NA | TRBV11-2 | TGTGCCAGCAGCCCCGGCGGGGGAAACTATGGCTACACCTTC | CASSPGGGNYGYTF
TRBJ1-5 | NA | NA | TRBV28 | TGTGCCAGCAGTTTCAATCAGCCCCAGCATTTT | CASSFNQPQHF
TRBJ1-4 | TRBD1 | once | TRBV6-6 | TGTGCCAGCAGGGGACAGACCAGCAGCCTTAATGAAAAACTGTTTTTT | CASRGQTSSLNEKLFF
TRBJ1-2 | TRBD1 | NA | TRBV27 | TGTGCCAGCAGTCCCTCTCAGGGGGCCCACTATGGCTACACCTTC | CASSPSQGAHYGYTF
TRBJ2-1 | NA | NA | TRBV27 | TGTGCCAGCAGTTTAGGTAGCGGCAATGAGCAGTTCTTC | CASSLGSGNEQFF
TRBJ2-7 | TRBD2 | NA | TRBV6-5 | TGTGCCAGCAGCCTATATAGCGGGGGCTTTTACGAGCAGTACTTC | CASSLYSGGFYEQYF
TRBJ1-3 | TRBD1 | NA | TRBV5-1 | TGCGCCAGCAGCTTGCGACAGGGGAACTCTGGAAACACCATATATTTT | CASSLRQGNSGNTIYF
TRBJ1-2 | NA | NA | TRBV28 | TGTGCCAGCAGTTTATTGGGCCAGGAGGAGGGTGACTATGGCTACACCTTC | CASSLLGQEEGDYGYTF
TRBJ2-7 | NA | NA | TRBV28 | TGTGCCAGCGGCCTCTACGAGCAGTACTTC | CASGLYEQYF
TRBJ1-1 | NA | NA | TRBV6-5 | TGTGCCAGCAGTTACGGGGGGAACACTGAAGCTTTCTTT | CASSYGGNTEAFF
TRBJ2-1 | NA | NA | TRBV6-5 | TGTGCCAGCAGTTACCTCATAGAAGGTGAGCAGTTCTTC | CASSYLIEGEQFF
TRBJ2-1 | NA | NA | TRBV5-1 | TGCGCCAGCACTCGAACGGGGGCGGAGCAGTTCTTC | CASTRTGAEQFF
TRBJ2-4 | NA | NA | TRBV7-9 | TGTGCCAGCAGCCCCTTCGGGGGAGAGACAAAAAACATTCAGTACTTC | CASSPFGGETKNIQYF
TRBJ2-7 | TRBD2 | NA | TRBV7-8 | TGTGCCAGCAGCGGGGGGGTAGCGGGCACCAACGAGCAGTACTTC | CASSGGVAGTNEQYF
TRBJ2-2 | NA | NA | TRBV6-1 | TGTGCCAGCAGTTCCGTCACCGGGGAGCTGTTTTTT | CASSSVTGELFF
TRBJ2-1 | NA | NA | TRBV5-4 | TGTGCCAGCAGCTTGGCCGGGGCCTCCTCCTACAATGAGCAGTTCTTC | CASSLAGASSYNEQFF
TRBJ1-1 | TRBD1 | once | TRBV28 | TGTGCCAGCAGTTTATTCACAGGGGGGAACACTGAAGCTTTCTTT | CASSLFTGGNTEAFF
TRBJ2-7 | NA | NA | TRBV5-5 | TGTGCCAGCAGCTTAAGGGGAGCTGGGGGGGCTTCCGACGAGCAGTACTTC | CASSLRGAGGASDEQYF
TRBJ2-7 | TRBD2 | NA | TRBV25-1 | TGTGCCAGCAGTGAATGGGCAGCGGGGGCCTACGAGCAGTACTTC | CASSEWAAGAYEQYF
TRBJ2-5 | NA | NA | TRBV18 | TGTGCCAGCTCACCATACACGGGATATCAAGAGACCCAGTACTTC | CASSPYTGYQETQYF
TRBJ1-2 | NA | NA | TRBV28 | TGTGCCAGCATCTCGGGGCCTATTGGCTACACCTTC | CASISGPIGYTF
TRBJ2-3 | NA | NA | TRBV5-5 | TGTGCCAGCAGCTTACTGCAGGGAAACACAGATACGCAGTATTTT | CASSLLQGNTDTQYF
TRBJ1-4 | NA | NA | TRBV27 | TGTGCCATCAATACGAAACCTAATGAAAAACTGTTTTTT | CAINTKPNEKLFF
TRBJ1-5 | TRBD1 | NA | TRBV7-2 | TGTGCCAGCAGCTCGAGACAGGGAGGTCAGCCCCAGCATTTT | CASSSRQGGQPQHF